Below are 26 T cell receptor beta chains sequenced from a single sample in a study of beta chain features in type 1 diabetes. The whole isolated RNA underwent reverse transcription, so sequencing captured expressed TCRB transcripts. Data came from immunoSEQ multiplex PCR; TCRdb stores just in-frame clones and leaves some out. The sample consists of 360,000 or so clones, about 18% of them appearing once. The sequenced sample was naive CD4+ T cells from blood. The origin of the receptors is a woman aged 18-29 years in good health.

The V call is TRBV30, the J call TRBJ2-7, with D possibly matching TRBD2 (6 bases). Looked up from germline, CDR1 is GTSNPN and CDR2 is SVGIG (reference sequence). There are 15 residues in the CDR3. Deletions cut 3 bases from V and 1 base from J, with 16 bases between. The CDR3 DNA follows: TGTGCCTGGAGGACACAAGGGACTCAGTCCTACGAGCAGTACTTC. It encodes CAWRTQGTQSYEQYF.

V gene TRBV7-8 combines with J gene TRBJ2-3; 12 bases line up with TRBD2. J was trimmed by 6 bases and V by 0 bases; bases with no gene match: 1. This CDR3 comprises 15 residues. CDR1 SGHVS and CDR2 FQNEAQ come from the germline V gene. CDR3 DNA sequence: TGTGCCAGCAGCTTAGCTACTAGCGGGGGGGATACGCAGTATTTT. Translating it yields CASSLATSGGDTQYF. Full variable domain (remainder filled in from reference TRBV7-8 and TRBJ2-3): GAGVSQSPRYKVAKRGQDVALRCDPISGHVSLFWYQQALGQGPEFLTYFQNEAQLDKSGLPSDRFFAERPEGSVSTLKIQRTQQEDSAVYLCASSLATSGGDTQYFGPGTRLTVL.

The V gene is TRBV20-1, the J gene TRBJ1-2, with D uncertain. This CDR3 is built from 11 residues. Looked up from germline, CDR1 is DFQATT and CDR2 is SNEGSKA (reference sequence). Trimming took off 3 bases at V and 7 bases at J, with 9 bases between the two ends. For the CDR3, the DNA is TGCAGTGCTAGGACCCCAGGTGGCTACACCTTC. Translation gives CSARTPGGYTF.

The rearrangement joins TRBV5-1 to TRBJ2-5, with TRBD2 as a possible D gene (6 bases). The CDR3 sequence is 13 residues long. V was trimmed by 5 bases and J by 2 bases, leaving 10 bases between them. The germline V gene has CDR1 SGHRS and CDR2 YFSETQ. The CDR3 reads CASRLGGQETQYF. The CDR3 nucleotides read TGCGCCAGCAGACTTGGGGGGCAAGAGACCCAGTACTTC.

V and J are TRBV6-9 and TRBJ2-7, with TRBD1 matching over 7 bases. The CDR3 length is 13 residues. The J segment lost 2 bases and the V segment lost 4 bases, leaving 2 bases of the junction unmatched. CDR1 is MNHGY and CDR2 is SVAAGI in the germline V gene. The CDR3, as DNA: TGTGCCAGCAGTTGGGACAGTCCCTACGAGCAGTACTTC. As protein: CASSWDSPYEQYF.

This rearrangement joins TRBV5-4 to TRBJ2-5; possibly TRBD2 for D (7 bases). Trimming removed 1 base from V and 6 bases from J, with 19 bases in between. Germline loops: CDR1 SGHNT, CDR2 YYREEE (reference sequence). The CDR3 contains 16 residues. The CDR3 DNA reads as TGTGCCAGCAGCTTGAGTGCGGGGGCTACGCTCAAGACCCAGTACTTC. The encoded protein is CASSLSAGATLKTQYF.

This clone has only a few counts. This chain joins TRBV7-9 and TRBJ1-6; D may be TRBD1 (6 bases). The CDR3 covers 14 residues. Per germline, CDR1 SEHNR and CDR2 FQNEAQ (reference sequence). Deletions cut 7 bases from V and 10 bases from J, with 17 bases between. The CDR3 region has the DNA TGTGCCAGCATCCCGACAGGTTCGGAGTCACCCCTCCACTTT. It yields the protein CASIPTGSESPLHF.

This clone was observed a few times. V is TRBV7-2 and J is TRBJ2-4; D gene unclear. Trimming removed 1 base at V and 6 bases at J, with 7 bases between. CDR1 is SGHTA, CDR2 FQGNSA, per germline. CDR3 length: 13 residues. The CDR3 is CASSLEAGNIQYF. The CDR3 coding sequence is TGTGCCAGCAGCTTAGAGGCAGGAAACATTCAGTACTTC.

This clone came up a few times. This chain links TRBV5-1 with TRBJ2-2; 8 nucleotides agree with TRBD2. The CDR3 consists of 16 residues. Unmatched junction bases numbered 8, after V lost 5 bases and J lost 2 bases. Per germline, CDR1 SGHRS and CDR2 YFSETQ. CDR3 amino acids: CASSWSGGHNTGELFF. In DNA form, the CDR3 reads TGCGCCAGCAGTTGGAGCGGGGGCCATAACACCGGGGAGCTGTTTTTT.

The table lists this clone with a few counts. J is TRBJ2-1 and V is TRBV10-3; the D is unclear. This CDR3 comprises 10 residues. Per the germline V gene, CDR1 is ENHRY and CDR2 is SYGVKD. V shed 8 bases and J shed 9 bases, with 8 bases lying between them. The CDR3 is CAIGQIEQFF. The CDR3, as DNA: TGTGCCATCGGGCAGATTGAGCAGTTCTTC.

The chain carries TRBV7-8 and TRBJ2-3, with D possibly being TRBD2 (6 bases). Germline V gives CDR1 SGHVS, CDR2 FQNEAQ. This CDR3 comprises 16 residues. V lost 5 bases and J lost 0, with 15 bases in between. For the CDR3, the DNA is TGTGCCAGCAGCCTAGAGGCGGCGGGAAGCACAGATACGCAGTATTTT. Its translation: CASSLEAAGSTDTQYF. Together with reference TRBV7-8 and TRBJ2-3, the CDR3 gives the full variable domain: GAGVSQSPRYKVAKRGQDVALRCDPISGHVSLFWYQQALGQGPEFLTYFQNEAQLDKSGLPSDRFFAERPEGSVSTLKIQRTQQEDSAVYLCASSLEAAGSTDTQYFGPGTRLTVL.

The genes are TRBV5-4 and TRBJ2-1, with 10 bases fitting TRBD2. The V gene's germline CDR1 is SGHNT and CDR2 YYREEE (reference sequence). J lost 6 bases, V lost 2 bases, and 8 bases had no gene match. This CDR3 contains 16 residues. For the CDR3, the DNA is TGTGCCAGCAGCTTCCGCCTAGCGGGAGCGCCCAATGAGCAGTTCTTC. This sequence encodes CASSFRLAGAPNEQFF.

This clone was counted only a few times. The V gene is TRBV7-8, the J gene TRBJ1-5; D is uncertain. The V end was cut by 6 bases, the J end by 0 bases, with 9 bases between. The CDR3 consists of 14 residues. CDR1 and CDR2 (germline): SGHVS, FQNEAQ. The CDR3 nucleotides read TGTGCCAGCAGTTCCAAAAATAGCAATCAGCCCCAGCATTTT. Its protein is CASSSKNSNQPQHF.

There are a few counts of this clone. V gene TRBV7-2 combines with J gene TRBJ2-7; 9 bases line up with TRBD1. CDR1 SGHTA and CDR2 FQGNSA come from the germline V gene. J lost 0 bases, V lost 4 bases, and 4 bases had no gene match. This CDR3 is 15 amino acids long. The CDR3 here is CASSSTGGSSYEQYF. The CDR3, as DNA: TGTGCCAGCAGCTCCACAGGGGGCAGCTCCTACGAGCAGTACTTC.

This clone was observed a handful of times. The rearrangement uses TRBV10-3 and TRBJ2-7, with 10 bases that match TRBD2. The CDR3 covers 14 residues. In germline, CDR1 is ENHRY, CDR2 SYGVKD. Trimming took 6 bases from V and 3 from J; bases not matched to a gene: 5. The chain's CDR3 is CAIRAGTSDYEQYF. CDR3 bases: TGTGCCATCAGGGCCGGGACTAGCGACTACGAGCAGTACTTC.

The chain has TRBV2 and TRBJ1-5; 7 bases fit TRBD1. V lost 8 bases and J lost 6; bases outside the gene matches: 10. This CDR3 has 14 residues. The V gene's germline CDR1 is SNHLY and CDR2 FYNNEI. CDR3 bases: TGTGCCAGCGCCGCGGCGGCAGGGGGTCAGCCCCAGCATTTT. The encoded protein is CASAAAAGGQPQHF. Based on the CDR3 plus reference TRBV2 and TRBJ1-5, the full variable domain is EPEVTQTPSHQVTQMGQEVILRCVPISNHLYFYWYRQILGQKVEFLVSFYNNEISEKSEIFDDQFSVERPDGSNFTLKIRSTKLEDSAMYFCASAAAAGGQPQHFGDGTRLSIL.

The chain uses TRBV5-1 and TRBJ1-5; TRBD1 matches 8 bases. The CDR3 has 15 residues. From germline, CDR1 is SGHRS and CDR2 YFSETQ. The V gene end was trimmed by 3 bases and the J gene end by 2 bases; junction bases not matched to a gene: 4. The CDR3 reads CASSSGTGRNQPQHF. The CDR3 nucleotides are TGCGCCAGCAGCTCGGGGACAGGTCGCAATCAGCCCCAGCATTTT.

This chain connects TRBV29-1 to TRBJ1-2; D is perhaps TRBD1 (5 bases). Per germline, CDR1 SQVTM and CDR2 ANQGSEA. CDR3 size: 13 residues. Trimming took 4 bases from V and 3 from J, leaving 12 bases between them. CDR3 in DNA: TGCAGCGTTGTTAAAGGGACTGACTATGGCTACACCTTC. This translates into CSVVKGTDYGYTF.

The chain couples TRBV11-2 to TRBJ2-7; 9 nucleotides align to TRBD1. Germline V lookup: CDR1 SGHAT, CDR2 FQNNGV. The CDR3 spans 14 residues. V was pared by 5 bases and J by 6 bases, with 8 bases of the junction left unmatched. CDR3 residues: CASSDWTGAGEQYF. CDR3 DNA: TGTGCCAGCAGCGACTGGACAGGGGCGGGCGAGCAGTACTTC.

This clone has just a few counts. The gene calls are TRBV23-1 and TRBJ1-5, with 7 nucleotides matching TRBD1. TRBV23-1 is an ORF; its function is uncertain. The V gene end was trimmed by 3 bases and the J gene end by 0 bases; junction bases not matched to a gene: 11. There are 18 residues in the CDR3. The CDR3 here is CASSHPEGQSYSNQPQHF. CDR3 DNA sequence: TGCGCCAGCAGTCACCCGGAGGGACAGTCCTATAGCAATCAGCCCCAGCATTTT.

This clone was picked up a small number of times. The rearrangement joins TRBV2 to TRBJ1-2, with D possibly being TRBD1 (6 bases). From germline, CDR1 is SNHLY and CDR2 FYNNEI. The CDR3 has 12 residues. The V and J ends lost 7 bases and 5 bases respectively, with 11 bases between them. The CDR3 DNA reads TGTGCCAGCATTTCGGACAGATATGGCTACACCTTC. It encodes CASISDRYGYTF.

The sample holds a few counts of this clone. The DNA for the CDR3 is TGTGCCAGCAGCTTTGGCGGGACAGATACGCAGTATTTT. This codes for CASSFGGTDTQYF. The chain joins TRBV7-8 to TRBJ2-3; D possibly corresponds to TRBD2 (5 bases). From germline, CDR1 is SGHVS and CDR2 FQNEAQ. This CDR3 has 13 amino acids. Deletions cut 3 bases from V and 3 bases from J, with 7 bases between. The full variable domain, with the rest looked up from reference TRBV7-8 and TRBJ2-3, is GAGVSQSPRYKVAKRGQDVALRCDPISGHVSLFWYQQALGQGPEFLTYFQNEAQLDKSGLPSDRFFAERPEGSVSTLKIQRTQQEDSAVYLCASSFGGTDTQYFGPGTRLTVL.

This clone was observed a handful of times. The rearrangement joins TRBV4-1 to TRBJ2-6; weak D call: TRBD1 (5 bases). The CDR3 is made up of 13 amino acids. Germline V gene sequence: CDR1 MGHRA, CDR2 YSYEKL. V gave up 10 bases and J gave up 2 bases, with 9 bases separating them. DNA for the CDR3: TGCGCCACCCAGGGAACTGGGGCCAACGTCCTGACTTTC. Its protein is CATQGTGANVLTF.

V usage is TRBV5-1 and J usage is TRBJ1-5; TRBD1 matches at 7 bases. Per the germline V gene, CDR1 is SGHRS and CDR2 is YFSETQ. This CDR3 has 15 amino acids. V was pared by 0 bases and J by 2 bases, with 2 bases of the junction left unmatched. CDR3 coding DNA: TGCGCCAGCAGCTTGGATGACAGGGGCAATCAGCCCCAGCATTTT. This encodes CASSLDDRGNQPQHF.

The V gene is TRBV5-1, the J gene TRBJ2-1; D uncertain. The V and J ends lost 0 bases and 6 bases respectively, with 13 bases between them. CDR3 size: 15 residues. Germline V CDR1 and CDR2: SGHRS, YFSETQ. CDR3 protein: CASSLETFPFNEQFF. DNA for the CDR3: TGCGCCAGCAGCTTGGAGACTTTCCCTTTCAATGAGCAGTTCTTC.

In this sample, this clone turned up a few times. The rearrangement joins TRBV27 to TRBJ1-4, with 7 nucleotides matching TRBD1. This CDR3 is 15 amino acids long. V lost 5 bases, J lost 8 bases, and 11 bases stayed unmatched. Looked up from germline, CDR1 is MNHEY and CDR2 is SMNVEV (reference sequence). CDR3 DNA sequence: TGTGCCAGCAGTCCCCGGCACCAGGGGGAGGAAAAACTGTTTTTT. Amino acids: CASSPRHQGEEKLFF.